This T cell receptor (beta chain) was recovered during a study of cytomegalovirus exposure and HLA in healthy donors. On the study more broadly: Within the Caucasian-associated ancestry cluster were roughly 79% of the roughly 380 genotyped donors.

Germline lookup yields CDR1 SNHLY and CDR2 FYNNEI. Trimming removed 7 bases from V and 1 base from J, with 5 bases in between. The CDR3 has 11 amino acids. Primers: 60 Vbeta forward and 13 Jbeta reverse. Using immunoSEQ multiplex PCR, the repertoire was profiled, and TCRdb retains in-frame clones only, with some absent. This table has about 130,000 clones, about 80% appearing once. A remark on this clone: Its antigen is as yet unknown.

Points from the study as a whole: The authors listed 164 TCR beta chains as cytomegalovirus-associated.

Sequencing used PBMCs. This chain joins TRBV2 and TRBJ2-7, with unresolved D. This receptor was identified in a woman in her 50s in good health and CMV-seronegative. The DNA for the CDR3 is TGTGCCAGCACCAGGTCCTACGAGCAGTACTTC. Residues: CASTRSYEQYF.